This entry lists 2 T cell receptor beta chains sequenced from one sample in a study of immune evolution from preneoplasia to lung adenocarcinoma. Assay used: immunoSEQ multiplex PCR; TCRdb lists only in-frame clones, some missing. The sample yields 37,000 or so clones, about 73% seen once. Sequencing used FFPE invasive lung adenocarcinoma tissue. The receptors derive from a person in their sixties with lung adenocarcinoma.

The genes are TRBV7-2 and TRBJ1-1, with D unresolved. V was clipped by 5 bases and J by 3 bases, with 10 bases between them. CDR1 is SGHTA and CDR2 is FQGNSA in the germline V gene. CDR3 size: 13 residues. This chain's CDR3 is CASSLRRDTEAFF. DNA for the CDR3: TGTGCCAGCAGCCTTAGACGGGACACTGAAGCTTTCTTT.

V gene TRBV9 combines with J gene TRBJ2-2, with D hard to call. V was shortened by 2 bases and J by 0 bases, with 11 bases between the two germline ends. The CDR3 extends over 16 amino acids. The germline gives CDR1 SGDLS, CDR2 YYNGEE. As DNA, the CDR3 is TGTGCCAGCAGCGTTCTTGGAAACGCGAACACCGGGGAGCTGTTTTTT. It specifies CASSVLGNANTGELFF.